This is a list of T cell receptor beta chains from one sample in a study of CD8 T cell repertoires and HIV-1 epitope variants. Their recognized antigens are unknown. The table came from immunoSEQ multiplex PCR; TCRdb's copy has only in-frame clones and leaves some out. The sample includes thousands of clones, about 68% of them seen just once. Sequencing was done on a sample of cultured CD8+ T cells derived from PBMCs. The receptor set was obtained from a male donor with HIV. CDR3s include the opening cysteine and the closing phenylalanine or tryptophan. D genes are given only for firm matches. Size is omitted from some rows. Given values are once, few, many or a class for expanded clones.

J	D	V	size	CDR3	DNA
TRBJ2-7	TRBD2	TRBV6-6	.	CASRGPSGRAVNEQYF	TGTGCCAGCAGGGGACCTAGCGGGAGGGCCGTAAACGAGCAGTACTTC
TRBJ2-7	TRBD2	TRBV19	.	CASGAGASYEQYF	TGTGCCAGTGGAGCGGGGGCCTCCTACGAGCAGTACTTC
TRBJ2-7	TRBD2	TRBV15	.	CATSRNTLAGDSYEQYF	TGTGCCACCAGCAGAAACACTCTAGCGGGTGACTCCTACGAGCAGTACTTC
TRBJ2-7	.	TRBV4-3	.	CASSQDLTLNYEQYF	TGCGCCAGCAGCCAAGATCTGACATTGAACTACGAGCAGTACTTC
TRBJ1-2	TRBD1	TRBV4-2	.	CASSQENRGSYGYTF	TGTGCCAGCAGCCAAGAGAACAGGGGCAGCTATGGCTACACCTTC
TRBJ2-7	.	TRBV27	.	CASKITTGKTEQYF	TGTGCCAGCAAAATTACGACGGGTAAAACCGAGCAGTACTTC
TRBJ2-1	.	TRBV28	.	CASSRWTASYNEQFF	TGTGCCAGCAGTAGATGGACAGCTTCCTACAATGAGCAGTTCTTC
TRBJ1-5	.	TRBV10-3	.	CAISEQNQPQHF	TGTGCCATCAGTGAGCAGAACCAGCCCCAGCATTTT
TRBJ1-3	.	TRBV6-1	.	CASSEAPRVGNTIYF	TGTGCCAGCAGTGAAGCGCCCCGGGTAGGAAACACCATATATTTT
TRBJ1-2	TRBD1	TRBV6-5	.	CASSVGQGPLGYTF	TGTGCCAGCAGTGTTGGACAGGGGCCCTTAGGCTACACCTTC
TRBJ2-3	TRBD2	TRBV15	.	CATSSSLAGLTDTQYF	TGTGCCACCAGCTCCTCCCTAGCGGGGCTCACAGATACGCAGTATTTT
TRBJ2-1	.	TRBV28	.	CASSLSFAVGEQFF	TGTGCCAGCAGTTTAAGCTTCGCGGTGGGGGAGCAGTTCTTC
TRBJ2-7	.	TRBV7-9	.	CASSQAGLYEQYF	TGTGCCAGCAGCCAGGCGGGTCTATACGAGCAGTACTTC
TRBJ2-1	.	TRBV6-5	.	CASSYSGRGRRNEQFF	TGTGCCAGCAGTTACTCGGGCAGGGGAAGGCGAAATGAGCAGTTCTTC
TRBJ1-5	.	TRBV18	.	CASSPGPWGRRQPQHF	TGTGCCAGCTCACCTGGCCCTTGGGGAAGGCGGCAGCCCCAGCATTTT
TRBJ1-5	.	TRBV9	.	CASSELPGQPQHF	TGTGCCAGCAGCGAGTTGCCGGGGCAGCCCCAGCATTTT
TRBJ2-2	.	TRBV2	.	CASKSTYANTGELFF	TGTGCCAGCAAGTCAACATACGCGAACACCGGGGAGCTGTTTTTT
TRBJ1-2	.	TRBV6-5	few	CASSLHDRDGYTF	TGTGCCAGCAGTTTACACGATCGGGATGGCTACACCTTC
TRBJ2-7	.	TRBV7-9	.	CASSRTDDYEQYF	TGTGCCAGCAGCCGGACAGACGATTACGAGCAGTACTTC
TRBJ2-5	TRBD2	TRBV6-6	once	CASSPSGRATETQYF	TGTGCCAGCAGTCCTAGCGGGAGGGCCACAGAGACCCAGTACTTC
TRBJ1-1	.	TRBV28	.	CASSSLFTGFHRNTEAFF	TGTGCCAGCAGTTCCCTCTTTACAGGGTTTCATAGGAACACTGAAGCTTTCTTT
TRBJ2-1	TRBD2	TRBV9	.	CASSGAGTTLGEQFF	TGTGCCAGCAGCGGGGCCGGGACTACCCTTGGGGAGCAGTTCTTC
TRBJ2-1	.	TRBV27	.	CASSRGGPNEQFF	TGTGCCAGCAGCCGAGGAGGACCCAATGAGCAGTTCTTC
TRBJ1-1	.	TRBV7-2	once	CASSYRTGITEAFF	TGTGCCAGCAGTTACCGGACGGGGATCACTGAAGCTTTCTTT
TRBJ1-1	.	TRBV2	.	CASSPGNTEAFF	TGTGCCAGCAGTCCTGGGAACACTGAAGCTTTCTTT
TRBJ1-2	TRBD1	TRBV6-5	.	CASSYNYDRVNYGYTF	TGTGCCAGCAGTTACAACTATGACAGGGTCAACTATGGCTACACCTTC
TRBJ1-2	.	TRBV9	once	CASSIRTDDNYGYTF	TGTGCCAGCAGCATACGGACAGACGATAACTATGGCTACACCTTC
TRBJ2-2	.	TRBV5-4	.	CASSLVVGGSPGELFF	TGTGCCAGCAGCTTGGTAGTGGGGGGCTCCCCCGGGGAGCTGTTTTTT
TRBJ2-7	.	TRBV6-6	.	CASSYSGPTYEQYF	TGTGCCAGCAGTTATTCCGGGCCCACCTACGAGCAGTACTTC
TRBJ2-5	.	TRBV5-6	large	CASSFLTPQETQYF	TGTGCCAGCAGCTTCCTAACACCTCAAGAGACCCAGTACTTC
TRBJ2-7	TRBD1	TRBV5-6	medium-sized	CASSWQSTRGLYEQYF	TGTGCCAGCAGCTGGCAGTCGACCAGGGGGCTATACGAGCAGTACTTC
TRBJ2-7	.	TRBV28	.	CASSTYEQYF	TGTGCCAGCAGTACCTACGAGCAGTACTTC
TRBJ2-1	.	TRBV11-2	few	CASSLDGAFNRGEQFF	TGTGCCAGCAGCTTAGATGGGGCCTTCAACCGGGGTGAGCAGTTCTTC
TRBJ2-6	TRBD1	TRBV7-2	.	CASSQGRRTGGFTF	TGTGCCAGCAGCCAAGGTCGGCGGACAGGGGGGTTTACTTTC